This TCR beta chain is drawn from a study of blood T cell repertoires in COVID-19. Study context: In each case, the material was cDNA or gDNA derived from T cells, B-cell-depleted T cells, or PBMCs.

The germline V gene has CDR1 SGHNT and CDR2 YENEEA. The CDR3 has 15 amino acids. V lost 5 bases and J lost 6, with 17 bases in between. The assay was immunoSEQ multiplex PCR, and TCRdb's table has in-frame clones only and misses some. The sample contains 300,000 to 450,000 clones, 70% to 90% of which appear only once. Followed longitudinally, the Seattle patients had been enrolled during active infection. The V gene is TRBV11-3, the J gene TRBJ2-1; possibly TRBD2 for D (6 bases). The clonotype comes from a woman in her 30s with COVID-19, enrolled during active disease. What was sequenced was peripheral blood. This CDR3 is CASSPLGGNLNEQFF. CDR3 DNA sequence: TGTGCCAGCAGCCCTCTAGGCGGGAATCTCAATGAGCAGTTCTTC.